This note documents a single TCR beta chain sequence. V lost 1 base and J lost 2, with 9 bases in between. In germline, CDR1 is SGHVS, CDR2 FNYEAQ. This CDR3 spans 15 amino acids. These data belong to a study of blood T cell repertoires in COVID-19. Study in general: From the United States, Italy and Spain came samples of acute and convalescent COVID-19. From T cells, B-cell-depleted T cells, or PBMCs came the material, which was cDNA or gDNA.

Original data processing: Using reference gene primer amplification, nucleated cell counts were estimated. Measured with immunoSEQ multiplex PCR; TCRdb has only the in-frame clones, and not every one. V and J calls and clone size are as listed in that table; D and trimming were resolved from the DNA. The sample yields 250,000 to 300,000 clones, under 90% seen once. The sample comprised peripheral blood. V is TRBV7-6 and J is TRBJ1-5, with D perhaps matching TRBD1 (5 bases). The source of this sequence is a man aged 50-60 years with acute or convalescent COVID-19. In DNA form, the CDR3 reads TGTGCCAGCAGCTTAGAGGGGAACGGCAATCAGCCCCAGCATTTT. It translates to CASSLEGNGNQPQHF.